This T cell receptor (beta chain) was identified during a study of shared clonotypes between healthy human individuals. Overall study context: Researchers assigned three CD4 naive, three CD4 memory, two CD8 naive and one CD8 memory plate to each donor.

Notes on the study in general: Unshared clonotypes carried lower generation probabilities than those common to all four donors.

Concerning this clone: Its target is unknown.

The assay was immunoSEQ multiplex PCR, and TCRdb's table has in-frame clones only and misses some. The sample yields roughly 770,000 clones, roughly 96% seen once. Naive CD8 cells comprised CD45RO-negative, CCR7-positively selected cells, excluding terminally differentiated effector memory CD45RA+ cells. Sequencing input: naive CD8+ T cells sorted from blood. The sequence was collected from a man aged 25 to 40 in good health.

The CDR3 DNA reads TGCAGCGTAGACCCCTTCGACAGGGAGGACAATGAGCAGTTCTTC. It encodes CSVDPFDREDNEQFF. V gene TRBV29-1 combines with J gene TRBJ2-1; possibly TRBD1 for D (7 bases). This CDR3 has 15 residues. The V gene lost 6 bases and the J gene lost 5 bases, with 20 bases spanning the gap. Germline V gives CDR1 SQVTM, CDR2 ANQGSEA.